This T cell receptor beta chain was obtained from a study of cytomegalovirus exposure and HLA in healthy donors. The CDR3 is made up of 15 amino acids. V dropped 7 bases and J dropped 2; count of bases not matched to a gene: 8. CDR1 is SQVTM, CDR2 ANQGSEA, per germline. Assay: immunoSEQ multiplex PCR; the TCRdb copy retains only in-frame clones and omits some. The table includes 120,000 or so clones, about 96% detected once. This chain connects TRBV29-1 to TRBJ2-1; 10 bases match TRBD1. Specimen: PBMCs. The sequence was collected from a man aged 18 to 29 in good health and CMV-seronegative. CDR3 sequence reads: CSGCSGTGAYNEQFF. The DNA for the CDR3 is TGCAGCGGATGCTCCGGGACAGGGGCCTACAATGAGCAGTTCTTC.